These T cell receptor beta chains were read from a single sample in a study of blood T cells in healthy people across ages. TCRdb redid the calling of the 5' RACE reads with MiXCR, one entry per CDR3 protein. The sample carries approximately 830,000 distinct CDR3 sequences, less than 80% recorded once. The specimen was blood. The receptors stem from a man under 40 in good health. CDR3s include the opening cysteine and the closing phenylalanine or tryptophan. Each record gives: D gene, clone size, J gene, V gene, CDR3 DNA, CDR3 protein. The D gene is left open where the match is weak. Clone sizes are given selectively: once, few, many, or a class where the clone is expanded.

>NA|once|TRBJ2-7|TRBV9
TGTGCCAGCAGCGTAGAGGTAGGATACGAGCAGTACTTC
CASSVEVGYEQYF
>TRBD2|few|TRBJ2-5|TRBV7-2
TGTGCCAGCAGCTTAGGATCCCAGCGGGGAGAGACCCAGTACTTC
CASSLGSQRGETQYF
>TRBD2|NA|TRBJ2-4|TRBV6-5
TGTGCCAGCAGTTTGGGACGAGCGGGGGAAAACATTCAGTACTTC
CASSLGRAGENIQYF
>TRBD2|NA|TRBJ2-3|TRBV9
TGTGCCAGCAGCGTAGCAGCGGGGGGGAGAGATACGCAGTATTTT
CASSVAAGGRDTQYF
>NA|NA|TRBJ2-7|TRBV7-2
TGTGCCAGCAGCACCCGACAGAAGAAACCCTACGAGCAGTACTTC
CASSTRQKKPYEQYF
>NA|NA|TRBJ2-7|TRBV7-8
TGTGCCAGCAGAGTAGCGGTTTACTCCTACGAGCAGTACTTC
CASRVAVYSYEQYF
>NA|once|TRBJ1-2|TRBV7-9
TGTGCCAGCCTTACAGGACAGAGCTATGGCTACACCTTC
CASLTGQSYGYTF
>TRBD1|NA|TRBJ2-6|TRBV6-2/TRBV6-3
TGTGCCAGCAGTTACGCGGACAGGGCTGGGGCCAACGTCCTGACTTTC
CASSYADRAGANVLTF
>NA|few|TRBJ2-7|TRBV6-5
TGTGCCAGCAGTTCTCCCCGGAACGAGCAGTACTTC
CASSSPRNEQYF
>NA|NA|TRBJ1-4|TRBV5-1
TGCGCCAGCAGCGCCTGGACAACAACCAATGAAAAACTGTTTTTT
CASSAWTTTNEKLFF
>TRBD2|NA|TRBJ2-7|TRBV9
TGTGCCAGCAGCGCCACCAGCGGGAGCCGCTCCTACGAGCAGTACTTC
CASSATSGSRSYEQYF
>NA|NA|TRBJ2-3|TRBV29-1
TGCAGCGTTGAAGATATTACAGATACGCAGTATTTT
CSVEDITDTQYF
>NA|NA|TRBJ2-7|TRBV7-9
TGTGCCAGCAGCCCCCCGACGGGGAGACTAGACGAGCAGTACTTC
CASSPPTGRLDEQYF
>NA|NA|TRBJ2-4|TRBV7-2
TGTGCCAGCAGCTTGCAGGGAAGGGGGAACATTCAGTACTTC
CASSLQGRGNIQYF
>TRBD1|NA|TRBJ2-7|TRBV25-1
TGTGCCAGCACCGGGACAGCTAGGTCGGGCGAGCAGTACTTC
CASTGTARSGEQYF
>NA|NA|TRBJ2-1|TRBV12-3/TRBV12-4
TGTGCCAGCAGCCGCCCTAATGACGGTACCGATGAGCAGTTCTTC
CASSRPNDGTDEQFF
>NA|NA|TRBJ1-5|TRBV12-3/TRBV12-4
TGTGCCAGCAGGATGATCAACGAGGAAGCCCAGCATTTT
CASRMINEEAQHF
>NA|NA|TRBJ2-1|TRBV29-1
TGCAGCGTTGCGGGGGGCGATAGCTCCTACAATGAGCAGTTCTTC
CSVAGGDSSYNEQFF
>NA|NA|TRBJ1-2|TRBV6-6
TGTGCCAGCATTCGGGTCGCGGACGTTAACTATGGCTACACCTTC
CASIRVADVNYGYTF
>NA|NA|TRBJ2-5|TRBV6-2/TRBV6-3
TGTGCCAGCAGTTACGCTGACTCCCAGAGGACCCAGTACTTC
CASSYADSQRTQYF
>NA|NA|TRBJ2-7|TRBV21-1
TGTGCCAGCAGCAAAGATCTAAGTGGAGGGCAGGGCGCCTACGAGCAGTACTTC
CASSKDLSGGQGAYEQYF
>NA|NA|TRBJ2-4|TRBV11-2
TGTGCCAGCAGCTTACTACAATTCTCCTACAATGAGCAGTACTTC
CASSLLQFSYNEQYF
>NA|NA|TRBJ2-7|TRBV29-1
TGCAGCGTTGAGGCGGGGTACTACGAGCAGTACTTC
CSVEAGYYEQYF
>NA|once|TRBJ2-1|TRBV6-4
TGTGCCAGCAGTGAAGGGCCGGGGCCCGGCAATGAGCAGTTCTTC
CASSEGPGPGNEQFF
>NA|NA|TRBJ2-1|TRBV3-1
TGTGCCAGCAGCCAAGCCCCAAACCCCAATGAGCAGTTCTTC
CASSQAPNPNEQFF